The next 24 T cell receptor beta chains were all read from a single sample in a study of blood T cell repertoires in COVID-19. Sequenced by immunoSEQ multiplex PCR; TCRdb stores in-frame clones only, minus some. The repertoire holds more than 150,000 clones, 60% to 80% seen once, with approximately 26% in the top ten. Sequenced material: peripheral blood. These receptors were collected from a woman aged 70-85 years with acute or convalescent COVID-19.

This CDR3 is CASRPRESNEQFF. Here the CDR3 DNA reads TGCGCCAGCAGGCCCAGGGAAAGCAATGAGCAGTTCTTC. The genes are TRBV5-1 and TRBJ2-1; a weak D match, TRBD1 (5 bases). Germline loops: CDR1 SGHRS, CDR2 YFSETQ. Trimming pared 5 bases from V and 6 bases from J, leaving 12 bases between. The CDR3 consists of 13 residues.

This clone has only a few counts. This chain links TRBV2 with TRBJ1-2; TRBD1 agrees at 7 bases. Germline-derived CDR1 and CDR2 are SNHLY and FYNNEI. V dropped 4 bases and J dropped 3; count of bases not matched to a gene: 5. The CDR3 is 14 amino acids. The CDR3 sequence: CASSARTGDYGYTF. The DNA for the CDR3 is TGTGCCAGCAGTGCCCGGACAGGAGACTATGGCTACACCTTC.

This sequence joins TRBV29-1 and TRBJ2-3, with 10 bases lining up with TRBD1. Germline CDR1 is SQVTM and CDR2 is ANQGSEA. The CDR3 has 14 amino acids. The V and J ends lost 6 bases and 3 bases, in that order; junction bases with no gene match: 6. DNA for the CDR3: TGCAGCGTCGACGGGGGACAGGGGACAGATACGCAGTATTTT. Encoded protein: CSVDGGQGTDTQYF.

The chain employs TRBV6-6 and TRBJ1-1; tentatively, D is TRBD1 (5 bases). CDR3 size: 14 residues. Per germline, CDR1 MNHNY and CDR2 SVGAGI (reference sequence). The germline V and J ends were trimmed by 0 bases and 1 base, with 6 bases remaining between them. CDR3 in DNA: TGTGCCAGCAGTTACTCGGGGGGGAACACTGAAGCTTTCTTT. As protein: CASSYSGGNTEAFF.

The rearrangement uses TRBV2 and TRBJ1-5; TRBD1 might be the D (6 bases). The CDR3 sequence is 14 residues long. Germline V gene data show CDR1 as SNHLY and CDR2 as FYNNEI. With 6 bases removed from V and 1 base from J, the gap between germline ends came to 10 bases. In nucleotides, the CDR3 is TGTGCCAGCAGAAGGGACACCAGCAATCAGCCCCAGCATTTT. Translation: CASRRDTSNQPQHF. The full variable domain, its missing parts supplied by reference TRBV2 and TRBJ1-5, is EPEVTQTPSHQVTQMGQEVILRCVPISNHLYFYWYRQILGQKVEFLVSFYNNEISEKSEIFDDQFSVERPDGSNFTLKIRSTKLEDSAMYFCASRRDTSNQPQHFGDGTRLSIL.

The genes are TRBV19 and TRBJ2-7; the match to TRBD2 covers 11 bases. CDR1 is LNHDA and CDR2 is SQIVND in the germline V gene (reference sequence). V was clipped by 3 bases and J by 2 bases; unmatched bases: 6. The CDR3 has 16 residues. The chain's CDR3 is CASSIGLLAGAYEQYF. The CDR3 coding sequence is TGTGCCAGTAGTATCGGTTTACTAGCGGGAGCCTACGAGCAGTACTTC. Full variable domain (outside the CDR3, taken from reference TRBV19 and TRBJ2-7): DGGITQSPKYLFRKEGQNVTLSCEQNLNHDAMYWYRQDPGQGLRLIYYSQIVNDFQKGDIAEGYSVSREKKESFPLTVTSAQKNPTAFYLCASSIGLLAGAYEQYFGPGTRLTVT.

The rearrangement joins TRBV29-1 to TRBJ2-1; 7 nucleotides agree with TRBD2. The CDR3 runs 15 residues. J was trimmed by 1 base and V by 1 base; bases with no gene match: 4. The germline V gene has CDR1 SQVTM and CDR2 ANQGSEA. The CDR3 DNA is TGCAGCGTTGAAGGAGGACTAGTTTCCTACAATGAGCAGTTCTTC. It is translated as CSVEGGLVSYNEQFF.

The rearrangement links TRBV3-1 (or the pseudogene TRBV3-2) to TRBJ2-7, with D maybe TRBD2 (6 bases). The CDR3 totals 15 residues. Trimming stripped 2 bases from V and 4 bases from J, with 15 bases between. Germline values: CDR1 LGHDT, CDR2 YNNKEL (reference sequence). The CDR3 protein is CASSQSTGAQYEQYF. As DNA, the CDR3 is TGTGCCAGCAGCCAATCGACGGGAGCCCAATACGAGCAGTACTTC.

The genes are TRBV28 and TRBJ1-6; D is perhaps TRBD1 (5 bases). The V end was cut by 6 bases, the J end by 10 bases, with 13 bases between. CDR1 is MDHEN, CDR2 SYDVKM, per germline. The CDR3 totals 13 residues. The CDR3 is CASRQKGVSPLHF. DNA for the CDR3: TGTGCCAGCAGACAGAAAGGGGTCTCACCCCTCCACTTT.

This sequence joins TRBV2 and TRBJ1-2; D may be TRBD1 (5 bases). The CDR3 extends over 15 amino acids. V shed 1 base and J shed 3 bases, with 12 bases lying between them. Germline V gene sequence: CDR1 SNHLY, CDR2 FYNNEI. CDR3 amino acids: CASSEGRARDYGYTF. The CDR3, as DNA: TGTGCCAGCAGTGAAGGCAGGGCCAGGGACTATGGCTACACCTTC.

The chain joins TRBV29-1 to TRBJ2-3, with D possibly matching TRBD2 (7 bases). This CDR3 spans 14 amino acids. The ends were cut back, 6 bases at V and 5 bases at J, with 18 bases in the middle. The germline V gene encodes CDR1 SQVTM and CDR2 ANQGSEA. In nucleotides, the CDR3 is TGCAGCGTGTGGGGGCTAGCGGAAAAAGATACGCAGTATTTT. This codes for CSVWGLAEKDTQYF.

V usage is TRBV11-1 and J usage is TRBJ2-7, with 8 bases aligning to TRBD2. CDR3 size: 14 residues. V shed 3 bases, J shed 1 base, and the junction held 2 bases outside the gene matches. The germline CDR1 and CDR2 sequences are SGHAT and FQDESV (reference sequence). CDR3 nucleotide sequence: TGTGCCAGCAGCTTGGGACTAGAATCCTACGAGCAGTACTTC. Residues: CASSLGLESYEQYF.

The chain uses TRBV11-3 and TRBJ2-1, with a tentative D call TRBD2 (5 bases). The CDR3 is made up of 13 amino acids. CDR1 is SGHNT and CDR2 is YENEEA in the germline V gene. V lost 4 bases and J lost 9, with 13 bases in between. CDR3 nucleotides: TGTGCCAGCAGCTCCGATAGCGTAGCTGAGCAGTTCTTC. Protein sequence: CASSSDSVAEQFF.

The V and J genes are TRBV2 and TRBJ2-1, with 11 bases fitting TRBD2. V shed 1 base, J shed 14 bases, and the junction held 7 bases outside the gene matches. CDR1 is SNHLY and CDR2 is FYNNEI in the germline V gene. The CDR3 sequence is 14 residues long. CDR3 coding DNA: TGTGCCAGCAGTGAAGAGGGCGTTAGCGGGAGGGAGTTCTTC. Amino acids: CASSEEGVSGREFF.

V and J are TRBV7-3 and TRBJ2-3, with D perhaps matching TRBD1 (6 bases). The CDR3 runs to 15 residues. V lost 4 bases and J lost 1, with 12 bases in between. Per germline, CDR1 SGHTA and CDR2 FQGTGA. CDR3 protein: CASSSAGAGTDTQYF. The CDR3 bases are TGTGCCAGCAGCTCCGCAGGGGCCGGCACAGATACGCAGTATTTT.

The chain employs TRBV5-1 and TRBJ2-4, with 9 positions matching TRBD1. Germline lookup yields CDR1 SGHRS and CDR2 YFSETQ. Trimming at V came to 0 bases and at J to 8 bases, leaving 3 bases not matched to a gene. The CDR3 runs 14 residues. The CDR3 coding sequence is TGCGCCAGCAGCTTGGAACAGGGGGCCCACATTCAGTACTTC. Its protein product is CASSLEQGAHIQYF.

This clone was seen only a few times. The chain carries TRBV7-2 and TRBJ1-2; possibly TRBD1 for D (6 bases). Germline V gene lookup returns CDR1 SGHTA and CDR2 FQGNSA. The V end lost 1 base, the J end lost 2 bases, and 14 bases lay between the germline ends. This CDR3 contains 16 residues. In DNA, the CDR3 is TGTGCCAGCAGCTTAGACAGGGCCATCCCGAACTATGGCTACACCTTC. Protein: CASSLDRAIPNYGYTF.

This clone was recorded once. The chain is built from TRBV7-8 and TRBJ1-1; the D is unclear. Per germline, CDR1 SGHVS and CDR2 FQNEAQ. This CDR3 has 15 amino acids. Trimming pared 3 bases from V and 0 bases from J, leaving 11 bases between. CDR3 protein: CASSFGQSVNTEAFF. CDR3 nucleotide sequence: TGTGCCAGCAGCTTTGGGCAATCGGTGAACACTGAAGCTTTCTTT.

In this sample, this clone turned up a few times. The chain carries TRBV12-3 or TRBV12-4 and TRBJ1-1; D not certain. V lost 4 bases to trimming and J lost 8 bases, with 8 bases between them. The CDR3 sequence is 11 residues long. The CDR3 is CASSSMTEAFF. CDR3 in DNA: TGTGCCAGCAGTTCAATGACAGAAGCTTTCTTT.

CDR3 coding DNA: TGTGCCAGCAGCCCTTCCGCAGCCGGGACTAGCTCCTACAATGAGCAGTTCTTC. Its translation is CASSPSAAGTSSYNEQFF. This sequence joins TRBV11-2 and TRBJ2-1, with 8 bases lining up with TRBD2. The junction had 12 bases not matched to a gene; V was cut back by 5 bases and J by 0 bases. The CDR3 runs 18 residues. The germline gives CDR1 SGHAT, CDR2 FQNNGV.

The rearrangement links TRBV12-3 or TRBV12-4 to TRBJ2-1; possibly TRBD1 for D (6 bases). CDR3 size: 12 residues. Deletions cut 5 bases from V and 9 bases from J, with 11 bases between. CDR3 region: CASSAGVGEQFF. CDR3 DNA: TGTGCCAGCAGTGCAGGGGTTGGTGAGCAGTTCTTC.

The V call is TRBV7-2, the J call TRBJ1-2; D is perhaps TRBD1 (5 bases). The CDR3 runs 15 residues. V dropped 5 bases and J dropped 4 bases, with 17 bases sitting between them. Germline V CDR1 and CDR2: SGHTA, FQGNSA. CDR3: CASSLDSRTTYGYTF. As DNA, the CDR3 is TGTGCCAGCAGCCTCGACAGCCGAACAACCTATGGCTACACCTTC.

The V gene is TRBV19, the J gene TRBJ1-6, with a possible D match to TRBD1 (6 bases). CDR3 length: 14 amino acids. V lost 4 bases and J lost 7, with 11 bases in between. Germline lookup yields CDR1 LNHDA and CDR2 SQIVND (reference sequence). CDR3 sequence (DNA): TGTGCCAGTAGTAGGACAGAAGGCAATTCACCCCTCCACTTT. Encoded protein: CASSRTEGNSPLHF. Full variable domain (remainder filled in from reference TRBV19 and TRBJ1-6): DGGITQSPKYLFRKEGQNVTLSCEQNLNHDAMYWYRQDPGQGLRLIYYSQIVNDFQKGDIAEGYSVSREKKESFPLTVTSAQKNPTAFYLCASSRTEGNSPLHFGNGTRLTVT.

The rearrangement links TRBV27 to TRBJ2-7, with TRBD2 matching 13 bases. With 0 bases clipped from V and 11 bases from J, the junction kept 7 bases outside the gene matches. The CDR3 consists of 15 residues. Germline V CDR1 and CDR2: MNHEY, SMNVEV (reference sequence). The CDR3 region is CASSLSGTSGTAKYF. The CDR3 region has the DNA TGTGCCAGCAGTTTATCCGGGACTAGCGGGACAGCCAAGTACTTC.